This T cell receptor beta chain was obtained from a study of blood T cell repertoires in COVID-19. This CDR3 region has 15 residues. The V segment lost 7 bases and the J segment 4 bases; nucleotides outside the gene matches: 10. The germline gives CDR1 MNHEY, CDR2 SVGAGI. Clones were read by immunoSEQ multiplex PCR, and TCRdb kept only the in-frame ones, dropping some. This sample has a few hundred thousand clones, with 80% to 85% found just once. This clonotype was sampled from a woman in her fifties or sixties who had recovered from COVID-19. What was sequenced was PBMCs or T cells enriched from blood (not recorded which). The V call is TRBV6-5, the J call TRBJ1-2; 9 positions match TRBD1. CDR3 DNA sequence: TGTGCCAGCACCGCGGGGGGACAGGGAAGCTATGGCTACACCTTC. It is translated as CASTAGGQGSYGYTF.